This entry lists 20 T cell receptor beta chains sequenced from one sample in a study of blood T cell repertoires in COVID-19. Only in-frame clones appear in the TCRdb table, and some are missing; sequencing was by immunoSEQ multiplex PCR. The sample holds under 200,000 clones, approximately 82% seen once. Material: PBMCs or T cells enriched from blood (not recorded which). These receptors came from a woman aged 55-70 years with acute COVID-19.

This chain uses TRBV28 with TRBJ1-1, with TRBD1 matching over 7 bases. CDR1 MDHEN and CDR2 SYDVKM come from the germline V gene. The CDR3 loop spans 14 amino acids. Trimming removed 3 bases from V and 7 bases from J; junction bases left unmatched: 8. The CDR3 coding sequence is TGTGCCAGCAGTTTGCTACAGGGGCCAGATGAAGCTTTCTTT. Residues: CASSLLQGPDEAFF.

This chain joins TRBV4-2 and TRBJ2-1, with D tentatively TRBD1 (5 bases). Between the trimmed V and J ends, which lost 0 bases and 0 bases, there was a span of 24 bases. Per the germline V gene, CDR1 is LGHNA and CDR2 is YNFKEQ. The CDR3 covers 21 residues. The DNA for the CDR3 is TGTGCCAGCAGCCAAGATAAACAGGCAAGTCAAGGAAAAAGCTCCTACAATGAGCAGTTCTTC. Encoded protein: CASSQDKQASQGKSSYNEQFF.

The chain links TRBV3-1 (or the pseudogene TRBV3-2) to TRBJ2-2, with 10 bases that match TRBD1. The junction had 16 bases not matched to a gene; V was cut back by 0 bases and J by 0 bases. Germline CDR1 is LGHDT and CDR2 is YNNKEL (reference sequence). The CDR3 totals 22 residues. The CDR3, as DNA: TGTGCCAGCAGCCAAGACCCGGGACAGGGGAGTTTTTTGATTTCGAACACCGGGGAGCTGTTTTTT. This encodes CASSQDPGQGSFLISNTGELFF.

This chain joins TRBV3-1 (or the pseudogene TRBV3-2) and TRBJ1-1; a possible D gene is TRBD1 (6 bases). CDR3 length: 12 amino acids. The V end lost 6 bases, the J end lost 4 bases, and 9 bases lay between the germline ends. Germline V lookup: CDR1 LGHDT, CDR2 YNNKEL (reference sequence). CDR3 amino acids: CASRGGGTEAFF. CDR3 in DNA: TGTGCCAGCAGGGGAGGGGGCACTGAAGCTTTCTTT.

The chain is built from TRBV6-5 and TRBJ2-6, with 7 bases that match TRBD2. Per germline, CDR1 MNHEY and CDR2 SVGAGI. Losses at the gene ends were 11 bases for V and 2 bases for J; bases not matched to a gene: 6. The CDR3 totals 14 residues. The DNA of the CDR3 is TGTGCCGTGGGGGAGGGCGCTGGGGCCAACGTCCTGACTTTC. Its translation: CAVGEGAGANVLTF.

Here the CDR3 reads CAIREKTGTHEQYF. In nucleotides, the CDR3 is TGTGCCATCAGGGAAAAGACAGGGACCCACGAGCAGTACTTC. The chain uses TRBV10-3 and TRBJ2-7; 7 positions match TRBD1. Per germline, CDR1 ENHRY and CDR2 SYGVKD. Trimming at V came to 6 bases and at J to 5 bases, leaving 10 bases not matched to a gene. The length of the CDR3 is 14 residues.

The CDR3 DNA sequence: TGTGCCACCAGTGACCCGACAGCGGGAAGCTCCTACAATGAGCAGTTCTTC. As protein: CATSDPTAGSSYNEQFF. This sequence joins TRBV24-1 and TRBJ2-1; 7 nucleotides line up with TRBD2. Germline V gives CDR1 KGHDR, CDR2 SFDVKD. Trimming cost V 4 bases and J 0 bases; bases outside gene matches: 8. This CDR3 has 17 residues.

The chain joins TRBV4-1 to TRBJ2-3; 8 bases agree with TRBD2. Losses at the gene ends were 4 bases for V and 5 bases for J; bases not matched to a gene: 5. From germline, CDR1 is MGHRA and CDR2 YSYEKL. The CDR3 is made up of 14 amino acids. The CDR3 region has the DNA TGCGCCAGCAGCCCCGGGAGGGGAGGAGATACGCAGTATTTT. Its translation: CASSPGRGGDTQYF.

The chain combines TRBV10-3 with TRBJ1-2; tentatively, D is TRBD1 (5 bases). Trimming took 3 bases from V and 4 from J, leaving 12 bases between them. Germline V gives CDR1 ENHRY, CDR2 SYGVKD. The CDR3 is 14 residues long. The CDR3: CAISEGNRIYGYTF. The CDR3 nucleotides read TGTGCCATCAGTGAAGGGAACAGGATCTATGGCTACACCTTC.

The chain is built from TRBV25-1 and TRBJ1-5, with D hard to call. The CDR3 runs 13 residues. V shed 4 bases and J shed 5 bases, with 9 bases lying between them. Germline values: CDR1 MGHDK, CDR2 SYGVNS. The CDR3 coding sequence is TGTGCCAGCAGTGCACAAGGAGATCAGCCCCAGCATTTT. Translating gives CASSAQGDQPQHF.

This clone appeared a few times. The chain joins TRBV21-1 to TRBJ1-4; the table's D call of TRBD1 was not tested on the DNA. TRBV21-1 is a documented pseudogene. CDR3 size: 18 residues. The CDR3 DNA is TGTGCCAGCAGCATCCCCTCCCGGGACAGGGCCTCTAATGAAAAACTGTTTTTT. It specifies CASSIPSRDRASNEKLFF.

The rearrangement joins TRBV9 to TRBJ1-3; D perhaps matches TRBD1 (5 bases). CDR3 length: 14 amino acids. V lost 0 bases and J 4 bases, leaving 8 bases between the germline ends. CDR1 and CDR2 (germline): SGDLS, YYNGEE. The CDR3 bases are TGTGCCAGCAGCGTAGGGGCAGGGGGAAACACCATATATTTT. Residues: CASSVGAGGNTIYF.

The chain combines TRBV11-2 with TRBJ2-1, with 7 positions matching TRBD1. Germline assignment: CDR1 SGHAT and CDR2 FQNNGV. The ends lost 4 bases at V and 3 bases at J; junction bases unmatched: 6. The CDR3 extends over 15 amino acids. The CDR3 coding sequence is TGTGCCAGCAGCTCCCGACAGGGTTACTACAATGAGCAGTTCTTC. Translation gives CASSSRQGYYNEQFF.

The V gene is TRBV1, the J gene TRBJ1-2. TRBV1 is designated a pseudogene. The length of the CDR3 is 16 residues. In DNA, the CDR3 is TGCACCAGCAGCCAATTTTCCCAACCTAACTTCTATGGCTACACCTTC. Translated: CTSSQFSQPNFYGYTF.

The chain uses TRBV19 and TRBJ2-2; 9 bases agree with TRBD2. The V gene end was trimmed by 3 bases and the J gene end by 6 bases; junction bases not matched to a gene: 8. The CDR3 spans 16 residues. Germline CDR1 is LNHDA and CDR2 is SQIVND (reference sequence). The CDR3 DNA sequence: TGTGCCAGTAGTATTGGGGCGGGAGGGCCCCCCGGGGAGCTGTTTTTT. Encoded protein: CASSIGAGGPPGELFF.

The V call is TRBV5-6, the J call TRBJ2-5; 8 bases agree with TRBD1. Germline V gene lookup returns CDR1 SGHDT and CDR2 YYEEEE. The CDR3 runs to 15 residues. The V and J ends lost 4 bases and 1 base, in that order; junction bases with no gene match: 6. In nucleotides, the CDR3 is TGTGCCAGCAGCCACGGGACAGGCCTCCAAGAGACCCAGTACTTC. Its translation: CASSHGTGLQETQYF.

This chain links TRBV6-5 with TRBJ2-5; the match to TRBD2 covers 8 bases. CDR3 length: 14 residues. V lost 8 bases and J lost 2; bases outside the gene matches: 7. Per the germline V gene, CDR1 is MNHEY and CDR2 is SVGAGI. In DNA form, the CDR3 reads TGTGCCAGCTGCCGGGCGGGGGGACAAGAGACCCAGTACTTC. Translation gives CASCRAGGQETQYF.

This clone was detected only a few times. The V call is TRBV19, the J call TRBJ2-3; D might be TRBD1 (6 bases). Germline loops: CDR1 LNHDA, CDR2 SQIVND (reference sequence). The V and J ends lost 1 base and 6 bases respectively, with 14 bases between them. The CDR3 is 15 amino acids. The CDR3 bases are TGTGCCAGTAGTATAGTATCAGGGGAAGGGGATACGCAGTATTTT. Its protein product is CASSIVSGEGDTQYF.

This sequence joins TRBV9 and TRBJ1-2; tentatively, D is TRBD1 (6 bases). The CDR3 covers 15 residues. From germline, CDR1 is SGDLS and CDR2 YYNGEE. Trimming pared 0 bases from V and 0 bases from J, leaving 9 bases between. The CDR3 region has the DNA TGTGCCAGCAGCGTAGGGACAGATCCTAACTATGGCTACACCTTC. Its translation is CASSVGTDPNYGYTF. Supplemented by reference TRBV9 and TRBJ1-2, the full variable domain reads DSGVTQTPKHLITATGQRVTLRCSPRSGDLSVYWYQQSLDQGLQFLIQYYNGEERAKGNILERFSAQQFPDLHSELNLSSLELGDSALYFCASSVGTDPNYGYTFGSGTRLTVV.

The V gene is TRBV5-1, the J gene TRBJ2-7; 13 positions match TRBD2. The germline V gene encodes CDR1 SGHRS and CDR2 YFSETQ. This CDR3 is 16 amino acids long. The J segment lost 4 bases and the V segment lost 4 bases, leaving 8 bases of the junction unmatched. The CDR3 protein is CASSKGTSGNTYEQYF. Here the CDR3 DNA reads TGCGCCAGCAGCAAGGGGACTAGCGGGAACACTTACGAGCAGTACTTC.